The clone carrying this T cell receptor (beta chain) was detected many times. This CDR3 region has 18 residues. V was trimmed by 0 bases and J by 11 bases, leaving 29 bases between them. Germline V lookup: CDR1 DFQATT, CDR2 SNEGSKA (reference sequence). Unique molecular identifiers tagged the TCRbeta library. TCRdb re-called the PCR reads through MiXCR, storing one row per CDR3 protein. The data hold hundreds of thousands of distinct CDR3 sequences, with approximately 16% observed a single time. The sample originates from a study of T-cell reconstitution after alpha-beta-depleted transplantation in children.

The chain has TRBV20-1 and TRBJ1-5, with D possibly matching TRBD1 (5 bases). The material was PBMCs from the stem cell graft donor, obtained from the stem cell graft. The source is a human donor who donated a stem cell graft to a child with acute myeloid leukemia. CDR3 region: CSARDRLETVKSRGTQHF. Here the CDR3 DNA reads TGCAGTGCTAGAGATCGGCTCGAGACAGTCAAATCCCGCGGGACCCAGCATTTT.